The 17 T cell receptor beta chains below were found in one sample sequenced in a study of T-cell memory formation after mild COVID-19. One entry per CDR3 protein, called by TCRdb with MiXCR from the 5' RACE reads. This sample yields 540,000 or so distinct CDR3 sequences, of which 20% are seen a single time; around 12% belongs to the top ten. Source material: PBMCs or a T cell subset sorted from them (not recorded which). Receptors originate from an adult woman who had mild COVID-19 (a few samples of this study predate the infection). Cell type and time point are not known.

The CDR3 spells CASSLAPEAPLHF. The DNA of the CDR3 is TGCGCCAGCAGCTTGGCCCCAGAGGCACCCCTCCACTTT. V and J are TRBV5-1 and TRBJ1-6; no definite D call. The CDR3 is 13 amino acids. CDR1 and CDR2 from the germline V gene are SGHRS and YFSETQ. V was cut by 0 bases and J by 11 bases, with 9 bases left in between.

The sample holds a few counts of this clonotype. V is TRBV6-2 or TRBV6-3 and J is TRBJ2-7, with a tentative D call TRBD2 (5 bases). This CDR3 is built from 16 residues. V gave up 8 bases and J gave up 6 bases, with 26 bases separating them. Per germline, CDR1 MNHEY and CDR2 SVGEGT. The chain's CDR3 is CASANILVGSAAEQYF. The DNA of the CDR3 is TGTGCCAGCGCAAACATACTAGTGGGCTCCGCTGCCGAGCAGTACTTC.

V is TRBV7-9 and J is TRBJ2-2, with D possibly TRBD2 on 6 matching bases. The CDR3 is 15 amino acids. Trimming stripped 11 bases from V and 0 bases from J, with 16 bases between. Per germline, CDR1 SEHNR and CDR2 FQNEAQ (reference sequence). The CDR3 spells CAVIGGGANTGELFF. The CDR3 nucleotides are TGTGCCGTCATCGGGGGTGGCGCGAACACCGGGGAGCTGTTTTTT. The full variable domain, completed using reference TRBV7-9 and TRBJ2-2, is DTGVSQNPRHKITKRGQNVTFRCDPISEHNRLYWYRQTLGQGPEFLTYFQNEAQLEKSRLLSDRFSAERPKGSFSTLEIQRTEQGDSAMYLCAVIGGGANTGELFFGEGSRLTVL.

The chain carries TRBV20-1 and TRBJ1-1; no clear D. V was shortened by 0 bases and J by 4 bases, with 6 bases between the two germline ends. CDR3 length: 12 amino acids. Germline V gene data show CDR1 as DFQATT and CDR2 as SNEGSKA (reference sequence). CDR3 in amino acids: CSARDAATEAFF. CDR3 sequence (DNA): TGCAGTGCTAGAGACGCAGCCACTGAAGCTTTCTTT.

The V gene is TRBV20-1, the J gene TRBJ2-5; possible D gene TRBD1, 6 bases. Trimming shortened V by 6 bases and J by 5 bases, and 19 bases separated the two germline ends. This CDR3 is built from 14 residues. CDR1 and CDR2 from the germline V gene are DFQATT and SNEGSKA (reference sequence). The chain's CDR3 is CSALPSGDLETQYF. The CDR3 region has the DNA TGCAGTGCCCTTCCTTCAGGGGATCTCGAGACCCAGTACTTC.

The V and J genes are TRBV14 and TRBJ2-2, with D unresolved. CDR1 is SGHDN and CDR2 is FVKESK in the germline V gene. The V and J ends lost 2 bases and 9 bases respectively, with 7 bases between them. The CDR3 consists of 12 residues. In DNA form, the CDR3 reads TGTGCCAGCAGCCAAACCTACTGGGAGCTGTTTTTT. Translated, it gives CASSQTYWELFF.

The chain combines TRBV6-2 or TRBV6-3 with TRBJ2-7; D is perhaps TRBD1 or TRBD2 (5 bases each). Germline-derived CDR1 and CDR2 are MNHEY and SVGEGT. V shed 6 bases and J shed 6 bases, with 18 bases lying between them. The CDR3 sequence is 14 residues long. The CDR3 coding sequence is TGTGCCAGCAGCCCGGGGCGACCTCTGGGCGAGCAGTACTTC. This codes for CASSPGRPLGEQYF.

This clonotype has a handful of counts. The CDR3 DNA reads TGTGCCATCAGTGACCCAGAAAGAGCGGGAGCTTCCTACAATGAGCAGTTCTTC. This sequence encodes CAISDPERAGASYNEQFF. The chain has TRBV10-3 and TRBJ2-1; 8 nucleotides match TRBD2. The CDR3 covers 18 residues. After removal of 3 bases from V and 1 base from J, the junction contained 11 bases not matched to a gene. Germline loops: CDR1 ENHRY, CDR2 SYGVKD.

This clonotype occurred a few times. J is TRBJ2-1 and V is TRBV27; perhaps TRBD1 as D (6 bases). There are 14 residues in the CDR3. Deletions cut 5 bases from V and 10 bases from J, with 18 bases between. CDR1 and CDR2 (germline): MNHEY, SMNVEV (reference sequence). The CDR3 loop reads CASSVHAGTGEQFF. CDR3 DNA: TGTGCCAGCAGTGTTCATGCTGGCACAGGGGAGCAGTTCTTC.

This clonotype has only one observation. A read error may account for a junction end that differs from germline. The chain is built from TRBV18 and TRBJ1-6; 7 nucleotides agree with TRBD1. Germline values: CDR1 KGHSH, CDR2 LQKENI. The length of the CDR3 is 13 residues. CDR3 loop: CASSSGGTGAIGF. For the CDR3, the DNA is TGTGCCAGCTCATCAGGAGGAACAGGGGCGATCGGATTT.

The CDR3 DNA is TGTGCCAGCAGCCAAGATCGGTTTCACACAGATACGCAGTATTTT. This encodes CASSQDRFHTDTQYF. The chain is built from TRBV4-2 and TRBJ2-3, with D hard to call. The V end was cut by 0 bases, the J end by 2 bases, with 9 bases between. Germline loops: CDR1 LGHNA, CDR2 YNFKEQ. The CDR3 has 15 amino acids.

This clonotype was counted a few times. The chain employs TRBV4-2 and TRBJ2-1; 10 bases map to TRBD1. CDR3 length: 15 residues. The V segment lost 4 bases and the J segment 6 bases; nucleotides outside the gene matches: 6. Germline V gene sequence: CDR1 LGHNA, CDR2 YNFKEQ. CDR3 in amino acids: CASSLRDRGRNEQFF. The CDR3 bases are TGTGCCAGCAGCCTCCGGGACAGGGGACGCAATGAGCAGTTCTTC.

The CDR3 DNA reads as TGTGCCAGCAGCGTAGGGTCGAGTAACAATGAGCAGTTCTTC. Its protein is CASSVGSSNNEQFF. V usage is TRBV9 and J usage is TRBJ2-1, with D unresolved. Per the germline V gene, CDR1 is SGDLS and CDR2 is YYNGEE. The germline V and J ends were trimmed by 0 bases and 5 bases, with 9 bases remaining between them. The CDR3 runs to 14 residues.

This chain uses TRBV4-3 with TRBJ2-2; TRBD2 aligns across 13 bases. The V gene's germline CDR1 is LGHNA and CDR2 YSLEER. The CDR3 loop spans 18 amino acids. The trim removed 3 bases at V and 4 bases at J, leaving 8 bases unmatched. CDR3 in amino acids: CASSQRTSGSLSTGELFF. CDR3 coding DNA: TGCGCCAGCAGCCAGAGGACTAGCGGGAGTCTGAGCACCGGGGAGCTGTTTTTT.

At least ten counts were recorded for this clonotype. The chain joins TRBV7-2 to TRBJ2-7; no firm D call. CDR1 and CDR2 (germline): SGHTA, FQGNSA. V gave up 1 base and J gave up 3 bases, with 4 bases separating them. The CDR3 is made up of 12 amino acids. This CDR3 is CASSLGVYEQYF. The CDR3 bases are TGTGCCAGCAGCTTAGGCGTCTACGAGCAGTACTTC.

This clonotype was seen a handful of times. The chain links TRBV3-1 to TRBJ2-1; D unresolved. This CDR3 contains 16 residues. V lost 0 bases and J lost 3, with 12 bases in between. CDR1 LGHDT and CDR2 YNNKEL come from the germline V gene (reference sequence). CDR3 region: CASSQDLEPYYNEQFF. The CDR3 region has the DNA TGTGCCAGCAGCCAAGATCTCGAGCCATACTACAATGAGCAGTTCTTC.

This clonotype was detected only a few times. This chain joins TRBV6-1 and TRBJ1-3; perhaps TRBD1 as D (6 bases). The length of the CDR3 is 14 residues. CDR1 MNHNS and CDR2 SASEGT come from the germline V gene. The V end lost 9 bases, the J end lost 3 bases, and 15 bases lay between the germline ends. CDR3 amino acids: CASSKGVGGNTIYF. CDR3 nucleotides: TGTGCCAGTAGCAAGGGGGTCGGTGGAAACACCATATATTTT.